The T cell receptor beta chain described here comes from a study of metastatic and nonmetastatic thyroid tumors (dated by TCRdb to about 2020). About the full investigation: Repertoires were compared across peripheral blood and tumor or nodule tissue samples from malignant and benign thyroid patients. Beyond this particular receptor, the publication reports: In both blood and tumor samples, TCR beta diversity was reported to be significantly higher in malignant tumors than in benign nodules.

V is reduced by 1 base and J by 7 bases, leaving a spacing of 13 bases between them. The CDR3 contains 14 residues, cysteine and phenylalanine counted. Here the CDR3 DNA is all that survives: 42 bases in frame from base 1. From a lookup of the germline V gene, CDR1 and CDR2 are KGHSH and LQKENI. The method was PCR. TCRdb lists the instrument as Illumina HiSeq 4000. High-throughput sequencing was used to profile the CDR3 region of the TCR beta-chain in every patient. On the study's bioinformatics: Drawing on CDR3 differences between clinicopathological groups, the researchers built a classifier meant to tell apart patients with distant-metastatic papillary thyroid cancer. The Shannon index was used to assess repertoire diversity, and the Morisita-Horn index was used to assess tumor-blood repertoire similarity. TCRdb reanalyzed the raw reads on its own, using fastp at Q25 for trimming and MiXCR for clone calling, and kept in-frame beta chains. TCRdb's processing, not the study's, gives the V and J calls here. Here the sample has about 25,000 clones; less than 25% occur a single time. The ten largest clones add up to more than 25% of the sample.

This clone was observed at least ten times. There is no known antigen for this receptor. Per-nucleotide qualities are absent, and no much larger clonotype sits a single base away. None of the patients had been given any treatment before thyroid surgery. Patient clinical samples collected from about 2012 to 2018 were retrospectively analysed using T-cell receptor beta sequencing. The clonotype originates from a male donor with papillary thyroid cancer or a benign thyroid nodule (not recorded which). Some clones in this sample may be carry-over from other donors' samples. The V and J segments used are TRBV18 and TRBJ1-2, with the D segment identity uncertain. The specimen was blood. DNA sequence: TGTGCCAGCTCACCACGCCAGGAAGGAGGTGGCTACACCTTC. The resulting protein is CASSPRQEGGGYTF.